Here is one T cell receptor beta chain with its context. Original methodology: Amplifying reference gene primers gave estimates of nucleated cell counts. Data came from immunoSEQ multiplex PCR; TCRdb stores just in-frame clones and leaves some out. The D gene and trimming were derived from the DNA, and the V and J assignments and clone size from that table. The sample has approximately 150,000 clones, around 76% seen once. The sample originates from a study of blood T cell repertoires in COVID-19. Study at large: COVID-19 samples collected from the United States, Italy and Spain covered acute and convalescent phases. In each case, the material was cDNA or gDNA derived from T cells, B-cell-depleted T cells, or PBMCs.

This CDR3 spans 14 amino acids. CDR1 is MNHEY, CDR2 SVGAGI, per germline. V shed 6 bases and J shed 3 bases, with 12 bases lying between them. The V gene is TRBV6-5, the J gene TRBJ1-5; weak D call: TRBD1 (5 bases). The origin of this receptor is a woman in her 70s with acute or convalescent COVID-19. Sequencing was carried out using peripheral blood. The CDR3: CASSKSGINQPQHF. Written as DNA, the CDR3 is TGTGCCAGCAGCAAGTCAGGGATCAATCAGCCCCAGCATTTT.